Listed below are T cell receptor beta chains from one sample, sequenced in a study of shared T cell receptors in the human thymus. Method: immunoSEQ multiplex PCR; TCRdb's copy keeps in-frame clones and lacks some. The sample lists roughly 710,000 clones, 75% to 90% seen once, with under 0.012% in the top ten. These same records also appear under a second study, on human thymus T cells.

Material for sequencing was thymocytes. The receptors were gathered from a girl in the first two years of life with a congenital heart defect. The CDR3 runs from the conserved cysteine through the conserved F or W. Fields, in order: V gene, J gene, CDR3 protein.

TRBV6-1	TRBJ1-2	CASRCGTGSFGYTF
TRBV6-5	TRBJ2-6	CASSNRSSGANVLTF
TRBV2	TRBJ1-1	CARRVGRWSEAFF
TRBV5-1	TRBJ2-7	CASSLVQGGYEQYF
TRBV28	TRBJ2-7	CASSLVRTGGGYEQYF
TRBV11-1	TRBJ2-7	CASSSASGDFCEQYF
TRBV28	TRBJ2-7	CASRRRDRPYEQYF
TRBV19	TRBJ1-5	CASTTRGPGNQPQHF
TRBV6-5	TRBJ1-2	CASRFGTGEGYTF
TRBV15	TRBJ2-7	CATSRPRGIAYEQYF
TRBV18	TRBJ2-7	CASSPWTGKTYEQYF
TRBV10-3	TRBJ1-2	CAISTGDRAGGYTF
TRBV28	TRBJ1-1	CASGPTGEAFF
TRBV5-4	TRBJ2-1	CASSLAGSDEQFF
TRBV4-1	TRBJ2-7	CASSQDFASGEDYEQYF
TRBV10-2	TRBJ1-2	CASGMDRTGVGYGYTF
TRBV30	TRBJ1-1	CAWSVPICDRLNTEAFF